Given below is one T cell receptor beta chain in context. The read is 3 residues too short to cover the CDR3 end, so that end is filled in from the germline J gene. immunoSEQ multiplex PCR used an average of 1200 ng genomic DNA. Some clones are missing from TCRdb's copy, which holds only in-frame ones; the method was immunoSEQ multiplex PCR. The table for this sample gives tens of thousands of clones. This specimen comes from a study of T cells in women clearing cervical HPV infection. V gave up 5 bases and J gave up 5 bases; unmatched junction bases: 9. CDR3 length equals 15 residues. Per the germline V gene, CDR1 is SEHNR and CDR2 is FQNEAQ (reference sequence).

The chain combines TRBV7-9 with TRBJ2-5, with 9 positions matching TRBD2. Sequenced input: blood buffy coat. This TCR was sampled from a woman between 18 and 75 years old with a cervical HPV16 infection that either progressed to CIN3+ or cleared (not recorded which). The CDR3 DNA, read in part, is TGTGCCAGCAGCCCGGGCGGGGGGGCCTGGGAGACC. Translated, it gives CASSPGGGAWET. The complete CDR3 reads CASSPGGGAWETQYF.